This T cell receptor beta chain was sequenced during a study of identical twins. Findings and limits, study-wide: Insertions ran lower in abundant cord blood beta clonotypes, though not in memory repertoires.

Note on this clonotype: As yet, its antigen is unknown.

TCRdb re-analysed the 5' RACE reads in MiXCR, keeping a single row per CDR3 protein. The sample has hundreds of thousands of distinct CDR3 sequences, approximately 21% seen once. This CDR3 has 15 amino acids. CDR1 MNHNS and CDR2 SASEGT come from the germline V gene. Between the trimmed V and J ends, which lost 5 bases and 3 bases, there was a span of 16 bases. The same data also went into a second study, on T cells expressing NK-cell markers. That work adds: Out of eight donors sequenced, seven tested HCMV-seropositive and the remaining one seronegative. The CD3+CD56-NKG2C+ fraction of a few donors was also led by these clonotypes.

This TCR derives from a young woman in good health. The chain is built from TRBV6-1 and TRBJ1-2; weak D call: TRBD1 (6 bases). Sequencing was carried out using PBMCs. The CDR3 here is CASSPGAGSHYGYTF. CDR3 DNA: TGTGCCAGCAGTCCAGGGGCAGGCAGCCACTATGGCTACACCTTC.